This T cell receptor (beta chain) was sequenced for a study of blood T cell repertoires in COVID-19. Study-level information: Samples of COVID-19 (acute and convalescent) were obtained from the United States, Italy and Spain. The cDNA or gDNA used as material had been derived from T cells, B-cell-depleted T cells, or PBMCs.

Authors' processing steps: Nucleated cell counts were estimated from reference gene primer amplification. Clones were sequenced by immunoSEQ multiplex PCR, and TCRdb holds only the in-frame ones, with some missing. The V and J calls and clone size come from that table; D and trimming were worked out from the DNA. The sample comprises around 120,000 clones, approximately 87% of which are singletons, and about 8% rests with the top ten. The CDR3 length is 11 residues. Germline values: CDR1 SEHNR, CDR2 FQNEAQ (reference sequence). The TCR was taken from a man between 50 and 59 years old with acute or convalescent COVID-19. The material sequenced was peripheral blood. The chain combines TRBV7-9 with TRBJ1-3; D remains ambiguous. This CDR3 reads CVSSPGNTIYF. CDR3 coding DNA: TGTGTCTCAAGCCCAGGAAACACCATATATTTT.